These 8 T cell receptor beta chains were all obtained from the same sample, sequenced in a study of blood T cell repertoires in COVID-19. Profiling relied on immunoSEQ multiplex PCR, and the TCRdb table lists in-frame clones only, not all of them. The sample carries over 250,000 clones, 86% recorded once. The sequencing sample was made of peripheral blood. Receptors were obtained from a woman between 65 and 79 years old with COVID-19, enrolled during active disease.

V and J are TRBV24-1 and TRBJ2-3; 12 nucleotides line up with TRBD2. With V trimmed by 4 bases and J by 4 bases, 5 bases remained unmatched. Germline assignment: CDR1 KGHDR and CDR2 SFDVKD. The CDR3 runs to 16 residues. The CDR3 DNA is TGTGCCACCAGTGAAGCTAGCGGGGGGGCCTCAGATACGCAGTATTTT. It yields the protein CATSEASGGASDTQYF.

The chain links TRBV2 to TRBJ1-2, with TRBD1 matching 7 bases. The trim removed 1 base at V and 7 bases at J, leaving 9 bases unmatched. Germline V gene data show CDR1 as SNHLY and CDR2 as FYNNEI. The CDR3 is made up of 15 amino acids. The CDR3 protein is CASSEGAGGIGGYTF. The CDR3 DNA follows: TGTGCCAGCAGTGAAGGGGCAGGGGGAATCGGTGGCTACACCTTC.

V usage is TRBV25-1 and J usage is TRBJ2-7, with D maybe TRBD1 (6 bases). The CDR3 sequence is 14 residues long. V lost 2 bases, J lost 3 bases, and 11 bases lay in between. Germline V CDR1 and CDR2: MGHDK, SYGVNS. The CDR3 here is CASSELRDNYEQYF. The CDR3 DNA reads TGTGCCAGCAGTGAACTCCGGGACAACTACGAGCAGTACTTC.

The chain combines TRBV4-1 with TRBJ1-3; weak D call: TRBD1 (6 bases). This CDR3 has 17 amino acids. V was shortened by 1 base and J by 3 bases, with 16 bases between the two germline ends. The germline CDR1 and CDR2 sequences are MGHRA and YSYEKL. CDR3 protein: CASSQGSWGLGGNTIYF. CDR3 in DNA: TGCGCCAGCAGCCAAGGATCCTGGGGGCTGGGTGGAAACACCATATATTTT.

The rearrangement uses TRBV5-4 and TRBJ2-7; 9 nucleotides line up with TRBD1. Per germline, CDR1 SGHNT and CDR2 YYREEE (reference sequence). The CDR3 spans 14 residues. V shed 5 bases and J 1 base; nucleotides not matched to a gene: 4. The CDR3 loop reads CASRPGTGSYEQYF. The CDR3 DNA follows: TGTGCCAGCAGACCTGGGACAGGGTCCTACGAGCAGTACTTC.

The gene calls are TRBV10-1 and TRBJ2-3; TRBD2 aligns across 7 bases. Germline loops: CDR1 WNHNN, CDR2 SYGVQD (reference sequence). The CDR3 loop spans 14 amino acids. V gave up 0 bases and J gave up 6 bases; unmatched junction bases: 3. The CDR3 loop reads CASSESSGADTQYF. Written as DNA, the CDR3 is TGCGCCAGCAGTGAGTCGAGCGGGGCGGATACGCAGTATTTT.

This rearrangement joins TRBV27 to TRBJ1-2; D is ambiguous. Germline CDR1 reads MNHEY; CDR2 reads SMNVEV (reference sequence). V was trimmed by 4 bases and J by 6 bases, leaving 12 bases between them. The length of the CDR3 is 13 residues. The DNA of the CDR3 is TGTGCCAGCAGTTCGATTCTTACAGATGGCTACACCTTC. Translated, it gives CASSSILTDGYTF.

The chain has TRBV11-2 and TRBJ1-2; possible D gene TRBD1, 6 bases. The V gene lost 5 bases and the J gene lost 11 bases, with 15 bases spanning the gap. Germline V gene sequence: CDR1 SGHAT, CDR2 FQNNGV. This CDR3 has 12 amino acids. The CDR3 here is CASSPRTEGYTF. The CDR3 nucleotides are TGTGCCAGCAGCCCAAGGACAGAGGGGTACACCTTC.